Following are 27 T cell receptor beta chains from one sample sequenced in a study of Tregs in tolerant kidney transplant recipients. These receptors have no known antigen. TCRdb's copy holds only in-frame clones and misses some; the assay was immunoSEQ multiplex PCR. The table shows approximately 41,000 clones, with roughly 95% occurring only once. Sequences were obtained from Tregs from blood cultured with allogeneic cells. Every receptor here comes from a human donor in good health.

Here the CDR3 reads CASSPNRDEQYF. CDR3 nucleotides: TGTGCCAGCAGCCCAAACAGAGACGAGCAGTACTTC. This chain joins TRBV7-9 and TRBJ2-7; D is uncertain. V lost 5 bases and J lost 5, with 10 bases in between. Germline V gene sequence: CDR1 SEHNR, CDR2 FQNEAQ (reference sequence). CDR3 length: 12 residues.

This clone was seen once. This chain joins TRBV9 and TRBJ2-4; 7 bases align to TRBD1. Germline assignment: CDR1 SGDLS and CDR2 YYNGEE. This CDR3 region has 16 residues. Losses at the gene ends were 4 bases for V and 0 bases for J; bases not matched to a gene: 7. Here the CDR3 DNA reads TGTGCCAGCAGCCCCTCGGGACAGTTAGCCAAAAACATTCAGTACTTC. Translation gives CASSPSGQLAKNIQYF.

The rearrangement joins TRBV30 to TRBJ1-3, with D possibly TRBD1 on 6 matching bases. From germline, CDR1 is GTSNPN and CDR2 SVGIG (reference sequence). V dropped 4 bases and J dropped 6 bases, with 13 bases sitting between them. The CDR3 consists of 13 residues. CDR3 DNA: TGTGCCTGGACAGGACAGAATCTAAACACCATATATTTT. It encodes CAWTGQNLNTIYF. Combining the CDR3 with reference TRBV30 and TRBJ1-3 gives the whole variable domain SQTIHQWPATLVQPVGSPLSLECTVEGTSNPNLYWYRQAAGRGLQLLFYSVGIGQISSEVPQNLSASRPQDRQFILSSKKLLLSDSGFYLCAWTGQNLNTIYFGEGSWLTVV.

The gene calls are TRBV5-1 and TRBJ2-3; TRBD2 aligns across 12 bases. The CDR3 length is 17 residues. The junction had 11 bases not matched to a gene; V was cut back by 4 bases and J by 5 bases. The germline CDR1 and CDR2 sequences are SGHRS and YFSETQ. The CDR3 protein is CASSPIASGGAVDTQYF. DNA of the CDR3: TGCGCCAGCAGCCCGATTGCTAGCGGGGGGGCGGTAGATACGCAGTATTTT.

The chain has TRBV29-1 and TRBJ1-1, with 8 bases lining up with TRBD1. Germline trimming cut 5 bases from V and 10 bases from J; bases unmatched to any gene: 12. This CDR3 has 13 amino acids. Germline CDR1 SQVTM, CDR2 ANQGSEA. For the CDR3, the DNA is TGCAGCGTTTCACATATAACAGGGGGGCGAGCTTTCTTT. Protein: CSVSHITGGRAFF. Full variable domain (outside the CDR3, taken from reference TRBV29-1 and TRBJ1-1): SAVISQKPSRDICQRGTSLTIQCQVDSQVTMMFWYRQQPGQSLTLIATANQGSEATYESGFVIDKFPISRPNLTFSTLTVSNMSPEDSSIYLCSVSHITGGRAFFGQGTRLTVV.

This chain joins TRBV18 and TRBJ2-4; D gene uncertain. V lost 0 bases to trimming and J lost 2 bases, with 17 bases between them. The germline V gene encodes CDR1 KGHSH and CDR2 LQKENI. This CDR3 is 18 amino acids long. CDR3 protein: CASSPPMGLGSTKNIQYF. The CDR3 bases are TGTGCCAGCTCACCACCGATGGGTCTGGGGTCCACCAAAAACATTCAGTACTTC.

CDR3 sequence reads: CALSYAGAEAFF. The DNA of the CDR3 is TGTGCCTTGTCGTATGCCGGAGCTGAAGCTTTCTTT. The chain has TRBV6-1 and TRBJ1-1; D remains ambiguous. The length of the CDR3 is 12 residues. V was clipped by 11 bases and J by 6 bases, with 16 bases between them. From germline, CDR1 is MNHNS and CDR2 SASEGT.

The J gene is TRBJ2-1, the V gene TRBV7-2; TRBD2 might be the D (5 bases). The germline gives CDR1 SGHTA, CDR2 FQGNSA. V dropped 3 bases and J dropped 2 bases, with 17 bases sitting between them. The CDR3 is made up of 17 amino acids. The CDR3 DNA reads TGTGCCAGCAGCTTTAGAGGGCTAATAAGACCCTACAATGAGCAGTTCTTC. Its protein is CASSFRGLIRPYNEQFF.

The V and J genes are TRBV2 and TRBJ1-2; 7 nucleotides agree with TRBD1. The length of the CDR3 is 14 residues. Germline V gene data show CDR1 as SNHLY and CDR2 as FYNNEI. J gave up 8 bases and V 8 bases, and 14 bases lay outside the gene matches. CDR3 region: CASLGQLVSRGYTF. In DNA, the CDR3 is TGTGCCAGCCTGGGACAGTTGGTGTCTCGGGGCTACACCTTC.

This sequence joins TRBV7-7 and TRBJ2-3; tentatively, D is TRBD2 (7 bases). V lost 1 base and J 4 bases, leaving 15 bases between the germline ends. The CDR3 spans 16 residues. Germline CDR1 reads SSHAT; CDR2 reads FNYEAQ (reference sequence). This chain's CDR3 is CASSLVSGGGADTQYF. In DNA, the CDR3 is TGTGCCAGCAGCTTAGTAAGCGGAGGGGGGGCAGATACGCAGTATTTT.

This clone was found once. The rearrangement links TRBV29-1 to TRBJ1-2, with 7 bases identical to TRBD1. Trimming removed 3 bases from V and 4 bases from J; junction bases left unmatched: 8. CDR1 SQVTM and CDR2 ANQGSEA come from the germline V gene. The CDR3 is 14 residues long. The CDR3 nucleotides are TGCAGCGTTGACCGCGGGGGACAGAGCTATGGCTACACCTTC. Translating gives CSVDRGGQSYGYTF.

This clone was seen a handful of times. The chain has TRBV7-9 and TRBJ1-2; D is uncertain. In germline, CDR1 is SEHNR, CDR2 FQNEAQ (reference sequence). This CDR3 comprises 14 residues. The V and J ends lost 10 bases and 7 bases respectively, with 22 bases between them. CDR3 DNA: TGTGCCACTTCCCTGGGAAACGCAGCTCCTGGCTACACCTTC. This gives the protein CATSLGNAAPGYTF.

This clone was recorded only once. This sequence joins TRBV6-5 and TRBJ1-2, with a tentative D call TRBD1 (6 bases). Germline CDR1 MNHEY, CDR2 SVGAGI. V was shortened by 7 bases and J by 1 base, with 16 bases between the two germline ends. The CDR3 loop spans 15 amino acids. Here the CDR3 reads CASTLLGGLNYGYTF. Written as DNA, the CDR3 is TGTGCCAGCACCTTACTAGGGGGACTTAACTATGGCTACACCTTC.

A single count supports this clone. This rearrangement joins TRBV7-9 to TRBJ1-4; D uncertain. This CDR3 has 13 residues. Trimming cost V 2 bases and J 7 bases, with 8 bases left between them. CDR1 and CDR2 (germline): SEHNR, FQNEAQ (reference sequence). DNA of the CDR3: TGTGCCAGCAGCTTACAGCTTGGTGAAAAACTGTTTTTT. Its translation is CASSLQLGEKLFF.

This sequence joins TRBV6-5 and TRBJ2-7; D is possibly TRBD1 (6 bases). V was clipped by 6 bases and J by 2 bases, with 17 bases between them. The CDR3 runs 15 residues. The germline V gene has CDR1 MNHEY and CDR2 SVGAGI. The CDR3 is CASSLLLGGPYEQYF. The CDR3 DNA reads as TGTGCCAGCAGCCTACTACTAGGGGGACCCTACGAGCAGTACTTC.

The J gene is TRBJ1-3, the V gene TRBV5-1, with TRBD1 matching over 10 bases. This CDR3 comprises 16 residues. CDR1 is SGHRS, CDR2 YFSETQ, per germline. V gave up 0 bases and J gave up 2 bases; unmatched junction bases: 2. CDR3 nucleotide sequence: TGCGCCAGCAGCTTGGTAGGGACAGGGGCTGGAAACACCATATATTTT. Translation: CASSLVGTGAGNTIYF. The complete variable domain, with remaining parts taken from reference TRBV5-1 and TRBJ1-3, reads KAGVTQTPRYLIKTRGQQVTLSCSPISGHRSVSWYQQTPGQGLQFLFEYFSETQRNKGNFPGRFSGRQFSNSRSEMNVSTLELGDSALYLCASSLVGTGAGNTIYFGEGSWLTVV.

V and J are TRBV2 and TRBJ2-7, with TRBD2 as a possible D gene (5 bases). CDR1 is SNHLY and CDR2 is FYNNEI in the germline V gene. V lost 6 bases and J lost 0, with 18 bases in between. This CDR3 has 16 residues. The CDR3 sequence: CASRQRLAGNSYEQYF. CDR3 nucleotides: TGTGCCAGCAGGCAACGTCTTGCCGGGAACTCCTACGAGCAGTACTTC.

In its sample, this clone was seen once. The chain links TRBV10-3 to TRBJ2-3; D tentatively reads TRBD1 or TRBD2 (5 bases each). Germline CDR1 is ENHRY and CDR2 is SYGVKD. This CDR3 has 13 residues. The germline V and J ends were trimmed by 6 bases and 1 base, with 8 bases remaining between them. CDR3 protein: CAISRDRTDTQYF. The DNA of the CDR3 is TGTGCCATCAGCAGGGACCGCACAGATACGCAGTATTTT.

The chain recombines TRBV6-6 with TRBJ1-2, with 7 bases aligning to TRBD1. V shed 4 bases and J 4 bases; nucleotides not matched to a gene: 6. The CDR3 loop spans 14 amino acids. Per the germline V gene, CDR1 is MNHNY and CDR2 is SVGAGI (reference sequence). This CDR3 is CASSSTGATYGYTF. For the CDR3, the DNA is TGTGCCAGCAGTTCCACAGGGGCGACCTATGGCTACACCTTC.

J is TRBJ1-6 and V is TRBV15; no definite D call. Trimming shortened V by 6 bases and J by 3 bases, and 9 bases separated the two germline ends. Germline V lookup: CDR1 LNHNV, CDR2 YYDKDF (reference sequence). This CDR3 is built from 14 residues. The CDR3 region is CATSPNFYNSPLHF. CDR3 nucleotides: TGTGCCACCAGTCCCAACTTCTATAATTCACCCCTCCACTTT. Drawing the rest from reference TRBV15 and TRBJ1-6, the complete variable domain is DAMVIQNPRYQVTQFGKPVTLSCSQTLNHNVMYWYQQKSSQAPKLLFHYYDKDFNNEADTPDNFQSRRPNTSFCFLDIRSPGLGDTAMYLCATSPNFYNSPLHFGNGTRLTVT.

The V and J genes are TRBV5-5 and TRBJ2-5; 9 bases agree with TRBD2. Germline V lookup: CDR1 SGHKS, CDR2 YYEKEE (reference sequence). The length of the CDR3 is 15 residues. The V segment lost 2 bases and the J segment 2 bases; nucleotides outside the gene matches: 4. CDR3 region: CASSFVAGAQETQYF. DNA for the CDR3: TGTGCCAGCAGCTTCGTAGCGGGGGCTCAAGAGACCCAGTACTTC.

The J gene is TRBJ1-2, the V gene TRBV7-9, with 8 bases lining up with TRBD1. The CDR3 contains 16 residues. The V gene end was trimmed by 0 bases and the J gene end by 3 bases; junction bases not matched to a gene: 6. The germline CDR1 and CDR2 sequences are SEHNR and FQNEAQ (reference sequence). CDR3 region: CASSLAGGDRHYGYTF. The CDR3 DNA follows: TGTGCCAGCAGCTTAGCGGGTGGGGACAGGCACTATGGCTACACCTTC.

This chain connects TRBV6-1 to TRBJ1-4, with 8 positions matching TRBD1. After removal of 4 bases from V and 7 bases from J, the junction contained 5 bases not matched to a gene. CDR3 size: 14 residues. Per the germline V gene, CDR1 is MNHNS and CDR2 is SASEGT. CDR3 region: CASSGGQGSEKLFF. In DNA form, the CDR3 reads TGTGCCAGCAGTGGCGGACAGGGTAGTGAAAAACTGTTTTTT.

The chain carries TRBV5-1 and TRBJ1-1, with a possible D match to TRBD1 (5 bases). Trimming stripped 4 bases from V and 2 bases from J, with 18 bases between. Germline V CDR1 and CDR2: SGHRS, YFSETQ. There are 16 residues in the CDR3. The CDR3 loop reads CASSTRPQAPNTEAFF. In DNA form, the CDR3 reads TGCGCCAGCAGCACCCGCCCACAGGCCCCAAACACTGAAGCTTTCTTT.

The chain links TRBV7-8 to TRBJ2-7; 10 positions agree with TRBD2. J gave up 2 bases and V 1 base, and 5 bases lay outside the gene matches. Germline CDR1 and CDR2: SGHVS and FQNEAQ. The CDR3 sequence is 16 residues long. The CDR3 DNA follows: TGTGCCAGCAGCTTAGTGGGAGCGGGAGGGCCCTACGAGCAGTACTTC. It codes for CASSLVGAGGPYEQYF.

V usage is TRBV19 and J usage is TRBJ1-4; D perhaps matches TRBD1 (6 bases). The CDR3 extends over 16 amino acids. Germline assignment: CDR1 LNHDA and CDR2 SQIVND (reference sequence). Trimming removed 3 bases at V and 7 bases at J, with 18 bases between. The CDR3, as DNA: TGTGCCAGTAGTATCCTTGGGGGGGCCTTTGGTGAAAAACTGTTTTTT. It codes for CASSILGGAFGEKLFF.

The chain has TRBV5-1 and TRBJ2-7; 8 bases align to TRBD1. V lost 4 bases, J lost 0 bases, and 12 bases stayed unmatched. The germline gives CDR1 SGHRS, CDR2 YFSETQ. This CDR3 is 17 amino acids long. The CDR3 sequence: CASSPFQRGQVSYEQYF. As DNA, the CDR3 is TGCGCCAGCAGCCCCTTCCAACGGGGACAGGTCTCCTACGAGCAGTACTTC. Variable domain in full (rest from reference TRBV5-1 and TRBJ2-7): KAGVTQTPRYLIKTRGQQVTLSCSPISGHRSVSWYQQTPGQGLQFLFEYFSETQRNKGNFPGRFSGRQFSNSRSEMNVSTLELGDSALYLCASSPFQRGQVSYEQYFGPGTRLTVT.